This TCR beta chain came from a study of cytomegalovirus exposure and HLA in healthy donors. Study in general: An early data release held some 85 million unique TCRs from HLA-typed donors. General observations from the study: It was reported that TCR beta sequences correctly inferred the HLA-A and HLA-B alleles for most subjects. Reports indicated that the classifier achieved high specificity and sensitivity in diagnosing cytomegalovirus status. Approximately 17,000 TCR beta sequences were associated with HLA alleles at 0.05 false discovery rate in a later analysis.

A note on this clone: Antigen: not known.

The PCR used 60 Vbeta and 13 Jbeta primers. The repertoire was sequenced with immunoSEQ multiplex PCR; TCRdb's copy has only in-frame clones and lacks some. The table shows about 37,000 clones, with 74% occurring only once. The CDR3 is 16 residues long. Trimming took off 4 bases at V and 1 base at J, with 17 bases between the two ends. Germline CDR1 and CDR2: SGHNT and YYREEE (reference sequence). The genes are TRBV5-4 and TRBJ1-1; D unresolved. This sequence was found in a man aged 25-45 years in good health and CMV-seronegative. The sample comprised PBMCs. The CDR3 sequence is CASSRRAEARNTEAFF. The CDR3 DNA follows: TGTGCCAGCAGCAGGAGGGCGGAGGCAAGGAACACTGAAGCTTTCTTT.